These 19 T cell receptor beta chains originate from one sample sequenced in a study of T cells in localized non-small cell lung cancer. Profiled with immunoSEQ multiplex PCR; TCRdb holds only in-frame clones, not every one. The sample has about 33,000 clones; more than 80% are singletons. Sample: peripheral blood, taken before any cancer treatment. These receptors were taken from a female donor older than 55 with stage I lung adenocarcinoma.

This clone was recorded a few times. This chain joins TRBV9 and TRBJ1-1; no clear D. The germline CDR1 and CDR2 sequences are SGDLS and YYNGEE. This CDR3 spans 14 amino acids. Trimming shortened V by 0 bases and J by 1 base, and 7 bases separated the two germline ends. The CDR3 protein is CASSVGWGNTEAFF. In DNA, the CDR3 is TGTGCCAGCAGCGTAGGTTGGGGGAACACTGAAGCTTTCTTT.

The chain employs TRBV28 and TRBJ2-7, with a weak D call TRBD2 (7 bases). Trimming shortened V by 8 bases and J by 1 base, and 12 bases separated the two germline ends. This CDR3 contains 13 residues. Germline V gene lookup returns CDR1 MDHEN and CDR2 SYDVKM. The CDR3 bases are TGTGCCAGCCGGGGGGCGGATTCCTACGAGCAGTACGTC. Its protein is CASRGADSYEQYV.

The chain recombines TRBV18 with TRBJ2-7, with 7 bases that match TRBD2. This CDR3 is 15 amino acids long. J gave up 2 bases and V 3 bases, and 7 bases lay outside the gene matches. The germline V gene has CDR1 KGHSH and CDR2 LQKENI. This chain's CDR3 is CASSPYGGTTYEQYF. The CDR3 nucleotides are TGTGCCAGCTCACCCTACGGGGGGACTACCTACGAGCAGTACTTC.

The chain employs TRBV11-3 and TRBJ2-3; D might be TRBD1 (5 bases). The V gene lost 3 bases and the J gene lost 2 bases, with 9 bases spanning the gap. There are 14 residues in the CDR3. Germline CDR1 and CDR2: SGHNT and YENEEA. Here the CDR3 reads CASSLGQVTDTQYF. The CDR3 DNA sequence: TGTGCCAGCAGCTTGGGGCAGGTCACAGATACGCAGTATTTT.

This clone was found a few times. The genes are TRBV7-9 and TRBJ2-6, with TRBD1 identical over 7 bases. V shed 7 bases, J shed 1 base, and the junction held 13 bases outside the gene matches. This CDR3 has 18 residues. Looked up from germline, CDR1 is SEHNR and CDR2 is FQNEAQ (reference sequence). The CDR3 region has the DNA TGTGCCAGCATGACAGGGAACCGAAAAAGGTCTGGGGCCAACGTCCTGACTTTC. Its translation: CASMTGNRKRSGANVLTF.

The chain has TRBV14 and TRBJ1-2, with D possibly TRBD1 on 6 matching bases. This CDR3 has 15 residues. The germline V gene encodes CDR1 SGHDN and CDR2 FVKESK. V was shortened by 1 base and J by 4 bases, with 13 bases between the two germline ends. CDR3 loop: CASSQATGTSYGYTF. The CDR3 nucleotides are TGTGCCAGCAGCCAAGCGACCGGGACAAGCTATGGCTACACCTTC.

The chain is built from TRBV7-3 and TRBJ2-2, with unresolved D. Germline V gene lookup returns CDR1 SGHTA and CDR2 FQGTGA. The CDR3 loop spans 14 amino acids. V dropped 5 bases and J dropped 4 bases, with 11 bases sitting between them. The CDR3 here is CASSPGRATGELFF. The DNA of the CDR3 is TGTGCCAGCAGCCCAGGACGGGCCACCGGGGAGCTGTTTTTT.

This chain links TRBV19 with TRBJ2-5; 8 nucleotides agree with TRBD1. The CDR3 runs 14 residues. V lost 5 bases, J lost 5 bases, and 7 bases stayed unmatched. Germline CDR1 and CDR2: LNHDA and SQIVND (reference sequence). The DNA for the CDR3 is TGTGCCAGTAGTTTCAGGGGGCCCACGGAGACCCAGTACTTC. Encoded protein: CASSFRGPTETQYF.

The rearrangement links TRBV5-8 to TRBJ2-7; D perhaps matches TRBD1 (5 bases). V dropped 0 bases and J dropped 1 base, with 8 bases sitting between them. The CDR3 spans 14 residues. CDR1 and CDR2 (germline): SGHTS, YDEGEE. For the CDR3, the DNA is TGTGCCAGCAGCTTGGCAGGGTTTTCCTACGAGCAGTACTTC. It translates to CASSLAGFSYEQYF.

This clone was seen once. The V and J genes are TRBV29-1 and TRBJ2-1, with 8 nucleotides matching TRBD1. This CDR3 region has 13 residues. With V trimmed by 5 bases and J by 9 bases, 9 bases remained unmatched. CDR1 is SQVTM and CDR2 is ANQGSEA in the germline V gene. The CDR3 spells CSVRITGGAEQFF. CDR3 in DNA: TGCAGCGTTCGAATCACAGGGGGTGCTGAGCAGTTCTTC.

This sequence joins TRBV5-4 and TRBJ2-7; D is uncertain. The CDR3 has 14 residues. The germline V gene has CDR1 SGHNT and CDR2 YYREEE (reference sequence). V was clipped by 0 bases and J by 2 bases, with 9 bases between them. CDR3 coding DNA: TGTGCCAGCAGCTTGGTCGGCTTTACCTACGAGCAGTACTTC. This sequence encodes CASSLVGFTYEQYF.

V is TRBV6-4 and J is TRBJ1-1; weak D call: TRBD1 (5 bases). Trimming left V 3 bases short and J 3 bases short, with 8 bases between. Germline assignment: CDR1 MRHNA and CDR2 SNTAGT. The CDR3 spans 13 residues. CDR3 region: CASSEARDTEAFF. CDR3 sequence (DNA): TGTGCCAGCAGTGAAGCCAGGGACACTGAAGCTTTCTTT.

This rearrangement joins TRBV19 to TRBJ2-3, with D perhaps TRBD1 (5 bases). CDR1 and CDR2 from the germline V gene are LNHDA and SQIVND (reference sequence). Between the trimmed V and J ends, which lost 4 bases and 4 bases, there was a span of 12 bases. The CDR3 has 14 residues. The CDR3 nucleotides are TGTGCCAGTAGTAACCAGGGTAGCCCAGATACGCAGTATTTT. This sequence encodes CASSNQGSPDTQYF. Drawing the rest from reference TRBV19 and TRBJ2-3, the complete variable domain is DGGITQSPKYLFRKEGQNVTLSCEQNLNHDAMYWYRQDPGQGLRLIYYSQIVNDFQKGDIAEGYSVSREKKESFPLTVTSAQKNPTAFYLCASSNQGSPDTQYFGPGTRLTVL.

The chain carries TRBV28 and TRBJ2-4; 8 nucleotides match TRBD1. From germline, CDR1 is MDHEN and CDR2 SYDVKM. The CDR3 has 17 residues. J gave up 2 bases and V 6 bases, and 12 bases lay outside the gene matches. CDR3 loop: CASRPTGTGWTKNIQYF. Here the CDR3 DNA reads TGTGCCAGCAGGCCTACCGGGACAGGTTGGACCAAAAACATTCAGTACTTC. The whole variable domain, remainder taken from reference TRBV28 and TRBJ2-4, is DVKVTQSSRYLVKRTGEKVFLECVQDMDHENMFWYRQDPGLGLRLIYFSYDVKMKEKGDIPEGYSVSREKKERFSLILESASTNQTSMYLCASRPTGTGWTKNIQYFGAGTRLSVL.

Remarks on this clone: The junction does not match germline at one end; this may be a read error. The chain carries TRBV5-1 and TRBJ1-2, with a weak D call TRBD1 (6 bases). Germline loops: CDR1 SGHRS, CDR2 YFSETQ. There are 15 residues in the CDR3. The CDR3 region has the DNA TGCGCCAGCAGCGCTCGGACAGCCGCTAATTATGGCTACACCTTC. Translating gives CASSARTAANYGYTF. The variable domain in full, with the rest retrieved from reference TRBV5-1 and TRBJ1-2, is KAGVTQTPRYLIKTRGQQVTLSCSPISGHRSVSWYQQTPGQGLQFLFEYFSETQRNKGNFPGRFSGRQFSNSRSEMNVSTLELGDSALYLCASSARTAANYGYTFGSGTRLTVV.

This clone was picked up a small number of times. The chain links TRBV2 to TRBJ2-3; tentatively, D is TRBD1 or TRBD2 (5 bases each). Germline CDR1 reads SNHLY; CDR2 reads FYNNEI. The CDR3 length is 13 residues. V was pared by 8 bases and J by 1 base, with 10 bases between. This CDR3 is CASWGRGTDTQYF. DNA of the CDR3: TGTGCCAGCTGGGGACGGGGCACAGATACGCAGTATTTT.

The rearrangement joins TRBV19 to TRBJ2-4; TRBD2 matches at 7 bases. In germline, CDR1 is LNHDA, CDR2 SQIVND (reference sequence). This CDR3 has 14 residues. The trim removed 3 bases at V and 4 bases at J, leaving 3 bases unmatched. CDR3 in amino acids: CASSIPGGKNIQYF. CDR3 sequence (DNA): TGTGCCAGTAGTATTCCCGGGGGGAAAAACATTCAGTACTTC. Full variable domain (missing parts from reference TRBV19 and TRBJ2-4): DGGITQSPKYLFRKEGQNVTLSCEQNLNHDAMYWYRQDPGQGLRLIYYSQIVNDFQKGDIAEGYSVSREKKESFPLTVTSAQKNPTAFYLCASSIPGGKNIQYFGAGTRLSVL.

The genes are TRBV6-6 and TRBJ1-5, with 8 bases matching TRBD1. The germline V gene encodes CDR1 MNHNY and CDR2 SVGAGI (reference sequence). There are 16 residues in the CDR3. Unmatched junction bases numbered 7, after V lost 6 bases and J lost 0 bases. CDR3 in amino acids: CASSKQGGRSNQPQHF. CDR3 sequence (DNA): TGTGCCAGCAGCAAACAGGGGGGCCGTAGCAATCAGCCCCAGCATTTT.

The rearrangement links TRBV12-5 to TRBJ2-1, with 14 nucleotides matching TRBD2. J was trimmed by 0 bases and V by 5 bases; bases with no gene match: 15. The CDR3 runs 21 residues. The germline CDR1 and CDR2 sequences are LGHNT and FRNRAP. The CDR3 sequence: CASGRLVWTSGGSFSYNEQFF. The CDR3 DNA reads TGTGCTAGTGGTCGACTCGTGTGGACTAGCGGGGGGTCCTTCTCCTACAATGAGCAGTTCTTC.